Listed below are T cell receptor beta chains from one sample, sequenced in a study of cytomegalovirus exposure and HLA in healthy donors. Sequencing was performed with immunoSEQ multiplex PCR; in TCRdb, only in-frame clones are kept and a portion is missing. The repertoire holds about 120,000 clones, with around 83% as singletons. The material sequenced was PBMCs. Receptors originate from a human donor in good health. Both conserved end residues are trimmed from each CDR3. Clone size is shown for a subset of rows, as once, few, many or a class of expanded clone.

TRBV5-1 | - | ASSLLEQGVNTEAF
TRBV7-2 | - | ASSFGTTGAQETQY
TRBV7-7 | - | ASSPRQGSIGEQY
TRBV5-1 | - | ASSSLTGSTNTEAF
TRBV5-1 | - | ASSLEGTKAEQY
TRBV9 | few | ASSVEQGTNYGYT
TRBV28 | - | ASSLASGGSSYEQY
TRBV10-3 | - | AISESTSGGEETQY
TRBV6-4 | - | ASSRDRVNTEAF
TRBV6-1 | - | ASGQERGTDTQY
TRBV2 | - | ASSEQGAPTEAF
TRBV6-5 | few | ASSYRDSEAF
TRBV6-5 | few | ASSLRDISGTIY
TRBV10-3 | few | ATANIPGQGIGELF
TRBV4-1 | - | ASSPGSIFSGNTIY
TRBV7-2 | once | ASSLLYRGFGLNTEAF
TRBV4-2 | - | ASSQGYGGSGNTIY
TRBV4-2 | - | ASSSPRTGNEETQY